Given below is one T cell receptor (beta chain) in context. Building of the TCR beta libraries involved iRepertoire HTBI primers and Arm-PCR of CDR3 regions. TCRdb fed the multiplex PCR reads into MiXCR, producing one record per CDR3 protein. The repertoire holds 400,000 to 500,000 distinct CDR3 sequences, with more than 13% as singletons. Noted time point: newly diagnosed GD, antithyroid drugs for less than 3 months. TCR sequences were obtained from RNA taken from PBMCs. These data belong to a study of regulatory T cells in long-lasting Graves disease. The CDR3 length is 16 residues. Germline assignment: CDR1 LNHDA and CDR2 SQIVND (reference sequence). J was trimmed by 5 bases and V by 3 bases; bases with no gene match: 4. The same data also contributed to another study, on T cells in Graves' hyperthyroidism and ophthalmopathy. From that study: When ophthalmopathy did not progress within 18 months, Graves' hyperthyroidism was considered stable. Every diagnosis used clinical symptoms, serum thyroxine and TRAb, thyroid ultrasound and orbital computed tomography. Stable hyperthyroidism was separated from ophthalmopathy by a model based on 13 V-J features. Onset of ophthalmopathy came a median around 7.1 months after the model predicted it.

This chain connects TRBV19 to TRBJ2-7; 16 bases line up with TRBD2. This clonotype was obtained from a woman between 25 and 40 years old with Graves disease. The sequencing used peripheral blood mononuclear cells (PBMCs), collected at new diagnosis, from a patient treated with antithyroid drugs. The DNA of the CDR3 is TGTGCCAGTAGTATGGGACTAGCGGGAGGGCCTAACGAGCAGTACTTC. Translated, it gives CASSMGLAGGPNEQYF. The full variable domain, rest sourced from reference TRBV19 and TRBJ2-7, is DGGITQSPKYLFRKEGQNVTLSCEQNLNHDAMYWYRQDPGQGLRLIYYSQIVNDFQKGDIAEGYSVSREKKESFPLTVTSAQKNPTAFYLCASSMGLAGGPNEQYFGPGTRLTVT.